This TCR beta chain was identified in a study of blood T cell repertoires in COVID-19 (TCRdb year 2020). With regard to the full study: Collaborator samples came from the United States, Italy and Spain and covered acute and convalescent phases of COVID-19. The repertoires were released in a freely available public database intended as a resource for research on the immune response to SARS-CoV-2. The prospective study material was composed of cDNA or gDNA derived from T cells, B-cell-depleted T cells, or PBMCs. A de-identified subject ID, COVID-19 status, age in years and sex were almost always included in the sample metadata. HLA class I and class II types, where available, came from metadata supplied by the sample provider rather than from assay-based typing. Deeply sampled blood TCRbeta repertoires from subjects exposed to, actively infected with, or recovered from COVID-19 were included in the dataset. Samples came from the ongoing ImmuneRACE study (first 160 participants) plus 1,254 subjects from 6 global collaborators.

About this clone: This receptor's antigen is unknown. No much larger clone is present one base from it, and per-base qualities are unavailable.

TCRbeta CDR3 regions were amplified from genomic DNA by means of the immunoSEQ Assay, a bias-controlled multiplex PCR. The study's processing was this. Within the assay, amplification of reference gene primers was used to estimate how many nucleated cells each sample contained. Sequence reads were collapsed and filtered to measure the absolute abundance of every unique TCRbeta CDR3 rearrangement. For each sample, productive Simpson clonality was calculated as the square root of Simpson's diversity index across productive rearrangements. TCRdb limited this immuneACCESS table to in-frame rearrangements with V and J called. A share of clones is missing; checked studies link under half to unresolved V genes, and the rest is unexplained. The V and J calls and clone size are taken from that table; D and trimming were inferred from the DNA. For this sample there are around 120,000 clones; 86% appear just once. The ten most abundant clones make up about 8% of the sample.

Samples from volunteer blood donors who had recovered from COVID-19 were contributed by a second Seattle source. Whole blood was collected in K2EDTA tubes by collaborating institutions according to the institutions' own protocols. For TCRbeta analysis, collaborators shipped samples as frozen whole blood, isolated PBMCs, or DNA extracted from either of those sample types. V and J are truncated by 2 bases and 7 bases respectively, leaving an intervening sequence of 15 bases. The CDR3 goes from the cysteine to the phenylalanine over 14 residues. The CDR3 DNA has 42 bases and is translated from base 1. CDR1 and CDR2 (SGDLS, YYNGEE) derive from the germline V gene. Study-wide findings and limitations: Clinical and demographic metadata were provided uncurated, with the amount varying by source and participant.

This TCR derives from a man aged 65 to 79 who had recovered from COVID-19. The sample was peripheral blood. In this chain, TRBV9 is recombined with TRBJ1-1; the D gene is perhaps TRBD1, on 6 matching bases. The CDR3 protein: CASSVIETGSEAFF. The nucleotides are TGTGCCAGCAGCGTCATTGAAACAGGGAGTGAAGCTTTCTTT.